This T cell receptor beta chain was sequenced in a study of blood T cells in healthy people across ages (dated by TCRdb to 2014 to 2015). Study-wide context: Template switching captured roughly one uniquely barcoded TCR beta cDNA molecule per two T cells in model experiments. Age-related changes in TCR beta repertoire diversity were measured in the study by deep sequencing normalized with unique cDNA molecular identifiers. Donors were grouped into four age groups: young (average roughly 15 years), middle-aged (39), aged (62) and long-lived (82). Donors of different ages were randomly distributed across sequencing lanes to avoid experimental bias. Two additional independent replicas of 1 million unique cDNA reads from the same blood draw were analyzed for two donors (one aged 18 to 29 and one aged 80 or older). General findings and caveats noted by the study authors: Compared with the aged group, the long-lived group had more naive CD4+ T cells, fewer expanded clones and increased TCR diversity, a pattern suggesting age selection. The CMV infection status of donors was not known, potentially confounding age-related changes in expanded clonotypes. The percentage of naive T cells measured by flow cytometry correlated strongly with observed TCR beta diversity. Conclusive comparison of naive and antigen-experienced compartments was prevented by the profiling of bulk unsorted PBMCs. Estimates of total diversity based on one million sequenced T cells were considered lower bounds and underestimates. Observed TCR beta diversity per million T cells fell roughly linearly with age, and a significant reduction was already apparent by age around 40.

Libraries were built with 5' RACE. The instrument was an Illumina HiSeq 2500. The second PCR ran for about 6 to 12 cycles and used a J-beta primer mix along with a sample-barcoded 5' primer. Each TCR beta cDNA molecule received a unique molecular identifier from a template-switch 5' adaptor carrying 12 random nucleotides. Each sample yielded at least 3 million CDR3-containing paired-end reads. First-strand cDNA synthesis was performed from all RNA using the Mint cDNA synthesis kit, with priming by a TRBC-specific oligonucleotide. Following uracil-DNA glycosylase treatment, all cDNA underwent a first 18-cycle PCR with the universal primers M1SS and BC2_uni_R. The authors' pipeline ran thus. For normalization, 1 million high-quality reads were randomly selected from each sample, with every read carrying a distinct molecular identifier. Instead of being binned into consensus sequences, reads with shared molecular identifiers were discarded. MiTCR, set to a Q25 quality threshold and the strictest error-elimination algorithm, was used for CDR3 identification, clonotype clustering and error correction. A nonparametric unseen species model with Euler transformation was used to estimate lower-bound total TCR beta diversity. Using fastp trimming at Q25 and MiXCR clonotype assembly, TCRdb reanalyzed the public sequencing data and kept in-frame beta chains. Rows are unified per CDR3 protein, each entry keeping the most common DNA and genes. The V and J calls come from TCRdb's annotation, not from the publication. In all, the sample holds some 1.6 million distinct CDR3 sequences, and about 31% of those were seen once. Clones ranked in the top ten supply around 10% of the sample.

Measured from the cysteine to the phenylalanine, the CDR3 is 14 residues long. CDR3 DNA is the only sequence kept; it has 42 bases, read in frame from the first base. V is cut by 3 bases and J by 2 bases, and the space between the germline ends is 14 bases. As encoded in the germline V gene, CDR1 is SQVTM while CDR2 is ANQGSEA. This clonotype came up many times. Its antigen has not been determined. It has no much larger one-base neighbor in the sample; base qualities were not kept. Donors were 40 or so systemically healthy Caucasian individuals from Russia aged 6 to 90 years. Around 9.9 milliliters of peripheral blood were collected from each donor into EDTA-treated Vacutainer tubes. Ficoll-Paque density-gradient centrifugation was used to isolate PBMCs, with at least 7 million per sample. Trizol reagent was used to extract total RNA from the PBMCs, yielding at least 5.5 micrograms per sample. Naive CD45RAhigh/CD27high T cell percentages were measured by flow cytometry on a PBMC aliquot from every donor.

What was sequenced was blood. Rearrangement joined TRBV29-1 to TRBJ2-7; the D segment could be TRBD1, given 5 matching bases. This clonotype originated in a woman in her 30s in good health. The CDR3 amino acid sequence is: CSVEEGVDPYEQYF. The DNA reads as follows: TGCAGCGTTGAGGAAGGGGTGGACCCCTACGAGCAGTACTTC.